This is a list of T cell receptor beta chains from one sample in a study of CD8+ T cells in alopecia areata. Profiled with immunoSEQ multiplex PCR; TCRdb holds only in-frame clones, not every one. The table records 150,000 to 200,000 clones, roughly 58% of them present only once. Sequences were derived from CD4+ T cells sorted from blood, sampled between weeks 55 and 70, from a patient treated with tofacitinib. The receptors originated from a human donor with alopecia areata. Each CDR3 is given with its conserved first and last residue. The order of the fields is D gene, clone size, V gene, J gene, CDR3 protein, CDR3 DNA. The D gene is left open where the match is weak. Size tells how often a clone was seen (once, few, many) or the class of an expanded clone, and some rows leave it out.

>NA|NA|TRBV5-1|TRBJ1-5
CASSSGGETNQPQHF
TGCGCCAGCAGCTCAGGTGGGGAAACCAATCAGCCCCAGCATTTT
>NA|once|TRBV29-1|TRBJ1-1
CSVVRKNTEAFF
TGCAGCGTTGTGAGGAAGAACACTGAAGCTTTCTTT
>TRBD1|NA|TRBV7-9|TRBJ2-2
CASSSHRGPTGELFF
TGTGCCAGCAGCTCCCACAGGGGACCCACCGGGGAGCTGTTTTTT
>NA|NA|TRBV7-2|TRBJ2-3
CASSLTRLDTQYF
TGTGCCAGCAGCCTTACTAGGTTAGATACGCAGTATTTT
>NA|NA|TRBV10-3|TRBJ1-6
CAIRDRDPGSPLHF
TGTGCCATCAGGGACCGGGACCCCGGTTCACCCCTCCACTTT
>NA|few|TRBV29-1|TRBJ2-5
CSVGETQYF
TGCAGCGTTGGTGAGACCCAGTACTTC
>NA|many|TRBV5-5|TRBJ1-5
CASSFGDSSNQPQHF
TGTGCCAGCAGCTTTGGGGATTCGAGCAATCAGCCCCAGCATTTT
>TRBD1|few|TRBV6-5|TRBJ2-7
CASSAQGALGYEQYF
TGTGCCAGCAGCGCACAGGGGGCGCTGGGCTACGAGCAGTACTTC
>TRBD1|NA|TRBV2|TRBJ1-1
CASRVGQGDTEAFF
TGTGCCAGCAGAGTGGGACAGGGGGACACTGAAGCTTTCTTT
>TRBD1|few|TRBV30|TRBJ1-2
CAWTHRGNYGYTF
TGTGCCTGGACTCACAGGGGGAACTATGGCTACACCTTC
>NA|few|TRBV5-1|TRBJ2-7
CASSLNPGDDEQYF
TGCGCCAGCAGCTTGAATCCAGGGGACGACGAGCAGTACTTC
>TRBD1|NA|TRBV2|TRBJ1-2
CASSEGQGYGYTF
TGTGCCAGCAGTGAAGGACAGGGCTATGGCTACACCTTC
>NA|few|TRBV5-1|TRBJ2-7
CASSWAGTNSYEQYF
TGCGCCAGCAGCTGGGCCGGGACAAACTCCTACGAGCAGTACTTC
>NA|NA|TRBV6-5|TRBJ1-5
CASSLTGDQPQHF
TGTGCCAGCAGTCTGACAGGAGATCAGCCCCAGCATTTT
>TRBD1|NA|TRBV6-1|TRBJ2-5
CASSQWGQGQETQYF
TGTGCCAGCAGTCAATGGGGACAGGGGCAAGAGACCCAGTACTTC
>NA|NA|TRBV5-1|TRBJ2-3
CASSLRQADTQYF
TGCGCCAGCAGCTTGCGCCAAGCGGATACGCAGTATTTT
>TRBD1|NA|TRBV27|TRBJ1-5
CASSLRGTVYSNQPQHF
TGTGCCAGCAGTTTACGCGGGACAGTATATAGCAATCAGCCCCAGCATTTT
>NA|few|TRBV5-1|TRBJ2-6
CASSLSQGGAGANVLTF
TGCGCCAGCAGCTTGTCACAGGGAGGCGCTGGGGCCAACGTCCTGACTTTC
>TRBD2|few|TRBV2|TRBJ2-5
CASSDSGGAAKTQYF
TGTGCCAGCAGTGACAGCGGGGGGGCCGCGAAGACCCAGTACTTC
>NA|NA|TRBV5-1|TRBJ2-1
CASSPYAHNEQFF
TGCGCCAGCAGCCCTTACGCCCACAATGAGCAGTTCTTC
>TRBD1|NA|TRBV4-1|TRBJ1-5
CASSLRTGDFRNQPQHF
TGCGCCAGCAGCCTCCGGACAGGGGACTTTCGCAATCAGCCCCAGCATTTT
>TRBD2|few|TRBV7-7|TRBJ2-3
CASSPTHSGGTDTQYF
TGTGCCAGCAGCCCGACCCACAGCGGGGGAACAGATACGCAGTATTTT
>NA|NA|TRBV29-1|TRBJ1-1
CSVVDAGTEAFF
TGCAGCGTTGTTGATGCAGGCACTGAAGCTTTCTTT
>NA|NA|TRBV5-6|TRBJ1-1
CASSPRPLEFTEAFF
TGTGCCAGCAGCCCCCGGCCCTTGGAGTTCACTGAAGCTTTCTTT
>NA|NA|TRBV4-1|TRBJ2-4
CASSQPGGGLENIQYF
TGCGCCAGCAGCCAGCCCGGAGGGGGGTTGGAAAACATTCAGTACTTC
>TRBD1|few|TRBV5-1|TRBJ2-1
CASSLGPDREQFF
TGCGCCAGCAGCTTGGGACCGGACAGGGAGCAGTTCTTC
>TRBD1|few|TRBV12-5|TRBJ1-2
CASGLAGTGDGYGYTF
TGTGCTAGTGGTTTGGCCGGGACAGGGGACGGGTATGGCTACACCTTC
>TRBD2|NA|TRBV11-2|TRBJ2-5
CASGGNGGAAETQYF
TGTGCCAGCGGTGGGAACGGGGGGGCCGCCGAGACCCAGTACTTC
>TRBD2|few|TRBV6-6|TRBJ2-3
CASSYGLAGAGETQYF
TGTGCCAGCAGTTACGGACTAGCGGGGGCTGGGGAGACGCAGTATTTT
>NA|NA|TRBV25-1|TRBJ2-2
CASRVSPTGELFF
TGTGCCAGCAGGGTTAGCCCAACCGGGGAGCTGTTTTTT
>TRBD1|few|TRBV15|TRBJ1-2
CATSRDKTGTLNYGYTF
TGTGCCACCAGCAGAGATAAGACAGGGACTTTAAACTATGGCTACACCTTC
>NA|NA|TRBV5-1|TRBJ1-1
CASSLWGTPEAFF
TGCGCCAGCAGCTTGTGGGGGACACCTGAAGCTTTCTTT
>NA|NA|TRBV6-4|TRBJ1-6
CASSLSGVDNSPLHF
TGTGCCAGCAGTCTTTCGGGAGTAGATAATTCACCCCTCCACTTT